These T cell receptor beta chains were read from a single sample in a study of molecular identifiers for immune sequencing clone quantification. TCRdb reprocessed the PCR reads via MiXCR and lists one record per CDR3 protein. In the table there are 300,000 to 350,000 distinct CDR3 sequences, about 22% of which are singletons. What was sequenced was naive CD8+ T cells from blood, with Jurkat cell RNA spiked in. The receptors stem from a human donor in good health. Some libraries in this study had Jurkat cell RNA spiked in. Each CDR3 is given with its conserved first and last residue. Fields, in order: V gene, D gene, clone size, CDR3 protein. D genes are given only for firm matches. Size tells how often a clone was seen (once, few, many) or the class of an expanded clone, and some rows leave it out.

v_call: TRBV5-6
d_call: .
clone_size: many
cdr3_aa: CASSLGGSTYEQYF

v_call: TRBV12-3/TRBV12-4
d_call: .
clone_size: .
cdr3_aa: CASSLGFRGNTDTQYF

v_call: TRBV19
d_call: TRBD2
clone_size: many
cdr3_aa: CASSAGTNTDTQYF

v_call: TRBV10-3
d_call: .
clone_size: few
cdr3_aa: CAISEGRNSYEQYF

v_call: TRBV5-1
d_call: TRBD2
clone_size: .
cdr3_aa: CASSYLAGVEEQYF

v_call: TRBV20-1
d_call: TRBD1
clone_size: many
cdr3_aa: CSALGQGASYEQYF

v_call: TRBV12-3/TRBV12-4
d_call: .
clone_size: .
cdr3_aa: CASSWSGHNEQFF

v_call: TRBV27
d_call: .
clone_size: .
cdr3_aa: CASSPQPYYELYF

v_call: TRBV20-1
d_call: .
clone_size: many
cdr3_aa: CSAREGGPYEQYF

v_call: TRBV6-5
d_call: TRBD1
clone_size: many
cdr3_aa: CASSLLTGGSYEQYF

v_call: TRBV27
d_call: TRBD2
clone_size: many
cdr3_aa: CASRAGGGSYEQYF

v_call: TRBV13
d_call: .
clone_size: few
cdr3_aa: CASSLEGEYQETQYF

v_call: TRBV27
d_call: TRBD2
clone_size: .
cdr3_aa: CASSMTGTTYEQYF

v_call: TRBV5-1
d_call: TRBD1
clone_size: .
cdr3_aa: CGSSLLGGSYEQYF